This T cell receptor beta chain was captured in a study of shared clonotypes between healthy human individuals. About the research overall: Three plates each covered CD4 naive and memory; CD8 naive two, CD8 memory one.

This table comes from immunoSEQ multiplex PCR, and its TCRdb copy is limited to in-frame clones, with some not included. The sample comprises about 120,000 clones, under 70% of which are singletons, and roughly 24% rests with the top ten. The V segment lost 5 bases and the J segment 2 bases; nucleotides outside the gene matches: 11. Germline V lookup: CDR1 SEHNR, CDR2 FQNEAQ (reference sequence). The CDR3 consists of 18 residues. Material: memory CD8+ T cells sorted from blood. The sample's subset: CD45RO+ cells pooled with CCR7-negative TemRA cells. The clonotype comes from a woman aged 25 to 39 in good health. The rearrangement uses TRBV7-9 and TRBJ2-3; TRBD2 matches at 12 bases. The chain's CDR3 is CASSHPSGGGTNTDTQYF. The DNA of the CDR3 is TGTGCCAGCAGCCACCCTAGCGGGGGGGGTACGAACACAGATACGCAGTATTTT. The variable domain in full, with the rest retrieved from reference TRBV7-9 and TRBJ2-3, is DTGVSQNPRHKITKRGQNVTFRCDPISEHNRLYWYRQTLGQGPEFLTYFQNEAQLEKSRLLSDRFSAERPKGSFSTLEIQRTEQGDSAMYLCASSHPSGGGTNTDTQYFGPGTRLTVL.